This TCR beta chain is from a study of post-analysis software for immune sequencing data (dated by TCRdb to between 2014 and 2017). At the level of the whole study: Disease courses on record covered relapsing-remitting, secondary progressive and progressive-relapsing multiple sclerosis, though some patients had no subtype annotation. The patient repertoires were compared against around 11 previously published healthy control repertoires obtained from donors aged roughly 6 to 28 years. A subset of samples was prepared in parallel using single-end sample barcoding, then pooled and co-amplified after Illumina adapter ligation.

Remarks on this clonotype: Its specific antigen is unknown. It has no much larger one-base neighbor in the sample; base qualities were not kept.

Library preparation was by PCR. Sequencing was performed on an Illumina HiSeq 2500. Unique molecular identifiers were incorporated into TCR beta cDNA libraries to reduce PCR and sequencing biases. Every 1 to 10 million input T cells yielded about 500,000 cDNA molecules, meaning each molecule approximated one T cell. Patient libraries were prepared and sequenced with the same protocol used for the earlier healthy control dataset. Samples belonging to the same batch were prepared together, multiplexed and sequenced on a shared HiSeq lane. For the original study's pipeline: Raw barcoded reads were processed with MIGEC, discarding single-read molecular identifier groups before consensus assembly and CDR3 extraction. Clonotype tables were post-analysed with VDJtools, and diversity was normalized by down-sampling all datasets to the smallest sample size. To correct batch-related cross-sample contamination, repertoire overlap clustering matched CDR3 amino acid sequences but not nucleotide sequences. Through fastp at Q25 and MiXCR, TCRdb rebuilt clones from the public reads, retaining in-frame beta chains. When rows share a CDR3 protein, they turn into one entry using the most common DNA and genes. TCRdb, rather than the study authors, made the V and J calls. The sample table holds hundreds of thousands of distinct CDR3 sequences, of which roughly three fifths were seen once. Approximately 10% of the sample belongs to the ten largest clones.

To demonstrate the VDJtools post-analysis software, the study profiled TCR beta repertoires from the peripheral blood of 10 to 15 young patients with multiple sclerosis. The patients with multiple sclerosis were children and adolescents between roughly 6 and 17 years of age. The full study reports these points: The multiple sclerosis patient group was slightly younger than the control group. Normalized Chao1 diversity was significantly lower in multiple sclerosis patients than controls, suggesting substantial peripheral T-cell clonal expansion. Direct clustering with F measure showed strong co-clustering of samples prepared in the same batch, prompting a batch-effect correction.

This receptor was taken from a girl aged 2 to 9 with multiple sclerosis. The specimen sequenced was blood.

DNA sequence: TGCAGTGCCTTAAATTCCTACGAGCAGTACTTC. This encodes CSALNSYEQYF. The V and J segments used are TRBV20-1 and TRBJ2-5; there is no confident call for the D gene. The end of the DNA fits TRBJ2-7 better, so the J call may be wrong. The CDR3 sequence holds 11 residues, the cysteine and phenylalanine included. The kept DNA is CDR3 alone, 33 bases in frame from the first base. The CDR1 and CDR2 encoded by the germline V gene (reference sequence) are DFQATT and SNEGSKA.